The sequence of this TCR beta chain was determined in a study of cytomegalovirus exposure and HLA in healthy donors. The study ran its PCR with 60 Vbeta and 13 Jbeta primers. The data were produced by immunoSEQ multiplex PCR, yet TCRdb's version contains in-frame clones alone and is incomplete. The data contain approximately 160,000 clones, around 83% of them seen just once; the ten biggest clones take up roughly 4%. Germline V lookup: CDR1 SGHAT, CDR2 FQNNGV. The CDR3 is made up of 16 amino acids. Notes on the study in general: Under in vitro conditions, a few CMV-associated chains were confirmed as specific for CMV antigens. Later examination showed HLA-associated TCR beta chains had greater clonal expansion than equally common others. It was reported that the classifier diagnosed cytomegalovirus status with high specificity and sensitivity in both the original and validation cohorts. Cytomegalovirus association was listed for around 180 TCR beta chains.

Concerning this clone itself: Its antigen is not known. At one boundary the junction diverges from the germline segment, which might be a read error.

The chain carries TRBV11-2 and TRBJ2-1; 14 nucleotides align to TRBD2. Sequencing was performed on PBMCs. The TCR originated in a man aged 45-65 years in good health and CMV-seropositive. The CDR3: CASSLEGLAGVGEQFF. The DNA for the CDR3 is TGTGCCAGCAGCCTAGAGGGACTAGCGGGGGTAGGTGAGCAGTTCTTC. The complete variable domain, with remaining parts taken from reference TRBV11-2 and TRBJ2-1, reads EAGVAQSPRYKIIEKRQSVAFWCNPISGHATLYWYQQILGQGPKLLIQFQNNGVVDDSQLPKDRFSAERLKGVDSTLKIQPAKLEDSAVYLCASSLEGLAGVGEQFFGPGTRLTVL.